The 16 T cell receptor beta chains below come from one sample, sequenced in a study of blood T cell repertoires in COVID-19. Assay: immunoSEQ multiplex PCR; the TCRdb copy retains only in-frame clones and omits some. This table has more than 120,000 clones, about nine tenths appearing once. The sample was peripheral blood. The receptors were sampled from a man aged 45-60 years who had recovered from COVID-19.

The gene calls are TRBV3-1 (or the pseudogene TRBV3-2) and TRBJ2-2; 9 bases are shared with TRBD1. With V trimmed by 7 bases and J by 7 bases, 10 bases remained unmatched. CDR1 and CDR2 from the germline V gene are LGHDT and YNNKEL (reference sequence). The CDR3 sequence is 15 residues long. The CDR3 sequence is CASTKDRGFVGELFF. DNA for the CDR3: TGTGCCAGCACCAAGGACAGGGGATTCGTCGGGGAGCTGTTTTTT.

V and J are TRBV4-2 and TRBJ1-1; D remains unclear. Germline CDR1 and CDR2: LGHNA and YNFKEQ. Trimming pared 0 bases from V and 4 bases from J, leaving 9 bases between. This CDR3 has 14 amino acids. The CDR3 sequence: CASSQDYVPTEAFF. In nucleotides, the CDR3 is TGTGCCAGCAGCCAAGATTATGTCCCCACTGAAGCTTTCTTT.

This clone occurred a few times. The chain couples TRBV6-1 to TRBJ1-2; TRBD1 might be the D (6 bases). The CDR3 is made up of 13 amino acids. The germline gives CDR1 MNHNS, CDR2 SASEGT. The germline V and J ends were trimmed by 2 bases and 5 bases, with 9 bases remaining between them. The CDR3 region is CASSEQGKYGYTF. The CDR3 DNA reads TGTGCCAGCAGTGAACAGGGGAAGTATGGCTACACCTTC.

This chain uses TRBV5-4 with TRBJ2-3, with TRBD1 matching 7 bases. The V gene end was trimmed by 0 bases and the J gene end by 4 bases; junction bases not matched to a gene: 5. The CDR3 is 15 residues long. Germline-derived CDR1 and CDR2 are SGHNT and YYREEE (reference sequence). The CDR3 sequence: CASSLGQGIADTQYF. The CDR3 DNA follows: TGTGCCAGCAGCTTGGGACAGGGCATCGCAGATACGCAGTATTTT.

V is TRBV9 and J is TRBJ1-1; 9 bases agree with TRBD1. CDR3 length: 16 amino acids. V lost 4 bases and J lost 1; bases outside the gene matches: 8. CDR1 is SGDLS and CDR2 is YYNGEE in the germline V gene. This CDR3 is CASSSGTGLANTEAFF. In DNA, the CDR3 is TGTGCCAGCAGCTCAGGGACAGGGCTCGCGAACACTGAAGCTTTCTTT.

This chain links TRBV19 with TRBJ2-3; D is possibly TRBD1 (6 bases). From germline, CDR1 is LNHDA and CDR2 SQIVND (reference sequence). CDR3 length equals 12 residues. Trimming shortened V by 3 bases and J by 9 bases, and 10 bases separated the two germline ends. Here the CDR3 DNA reads TGTGCCAGTAGTATGACAGGTCTCACGCAGTATTTT. Protein product: CASSMTGLTQYF.

The table lists this clone with a count of one. V gene TRBV6-5 combines with J gene TRBJ1-5; perhaps TRBD1 as D (5 bases). The germline V and J ends were trimmed by 4 bases and 2 bases, with 15 bases remaining between them. The CDR3 spans 16 residues. CDR1 and CDR2 (germline): MNHEY, SVGAGI. This CDR3 is CASSSTGGLGNQPQHF. The DNA for the CDR3 is TGTGCCAGCAGTTCCACGGGGGGTTTGGGCAATCAGCCCCAGCATTTT.

The chain joins TRBV6-5 to TRBJ1-1; D not certain. CDR3 size: 15 residues. Trimming pared 2 bases from V and 6 bases from J, leaving 16 bases between. Germline lookup yields CDR1 MNHEY and CDR2 SVGAGI. The CDR3 DNA reads TGTGCCAGCAGTTACCGTCAGACTAGTGGAGCTGAAGCTTTCTTT. Its translation is CASSYRQTSGAEAFF.

The chain has TRBV6-4 and TRBJ1-2; 9 bases map to TRBD1. This CDR3 is built from 14 residues. Germline assignment: CDR1 MRHNA and CDR2 SNTAGT. Unmatched junction bases numbered 6, after V lost 6 bases and J lost 4 bases. CDR3 sequence (DNA): TGTGCCAGCAGCGTCGACAGGGGGTCCTATGGCTACACCTTC. Translating gives CASSVDRGSYGYTF.

This clone turned up a few times. DNA for the CDR3: TGTGCCAGCAGTGAAACAGAGACAGGGCCCTACGAGCAGTACTTC. Its translation: CASSETETGPYEQYF. The J gene is TRBJ2-7, the V gene TRBV6-1; 7 nucleotides agree with TRBD1. The CDR3 is 15 amino acids. From germline, CDR1 is MNHNS and CDR2 SASEGT. J gave up 2 bases and V 2 bases, and 6 bases lay outside the gene matches.

CDR3: CASSIYPHGGNQPQHF. CDR3 in DNA: TGTGCCAGTAGTATATACCCCCACGGGGGCAATCAGCCCCAGCATTTT. The rearrangement joins TRBV19 to TRBJ1-5; no firm D call. Trimming took 2 bases from V and 2 from J, leaving 13 bases between them. The germline V gene has CDR1 LNHDA and CDR2 SQIVND (reference sequence). The length of the CDR3 is 16 residues.

V and J are TRBV6-5 and TRBJ2-4; 7 bases are a match to TRBD1. CDR3 length: 14 residues. Per the germline V gene, CDR1 is MNHEY and CDR2 is SVGAGI. Trimming removed 6 bases from V and 1 base from J; junction bases left unmatched: 3. This CDR3 reads CASRAGGAKNIQYF. CDR3 sequence (DNA): TGTGCCAGCAGGGCAGGGGGTGCCAAAAACATTCAGTACTTC.

V and J are TRBV10-1 and TRBJ2-3, with a possible D match to TRBD2 (5 bases). Germline V lookup: CDR1 WNHNN, CDR2 SYGVQD (reference sequence). The CDR3 extends over 14 amino acids. The V end lost 0 bases, the J end lost 5 bases, and 9 bases lay between the germline ends. The CDR3 is CASSESTIKDTQYF. The CDR3 region has the DNA TGCGCCAGCAGTGAGTCGACTATCAAAGATACGCAGTATTTT.

The chain couples TRBV6-1 to TRBJ2-1; 11 bases are a match to TRBD1. Germline assignment: CDR1 MNHNS and CDR2 SASEGT. The ends lost 2 bases at V and 7 bases at J; junction bases unmatched: 7. The CDR3 is 16 amino acids. In nucleotides, the CDR3 is TGTGCCAGCAGTGAACGGACAGGGGGCGGGTATAATGAGCAGTTCTTC. Amino acid sequence: CASSERTGGGYNEQFF.

The V and J genes are TRBV19 and TRBJ1-6; 9 bases agree with TRBD1. Germline V gene data show CDR1 as LNHDA and CDR2 as SQIVND (reference sequence). The CDR3 runs to 15 residues. With V trimmed by 5 bases and J by 10 bases, 9 bases remained unmatched. The CDR3 nucleotides are TGTGCCAGTAGTCTGGGGACAGGGAATTACTCACCCCTCCACTTT. This translates into CASSLGTGNYSPLHF.

V usage is TRBV5-1 and J usage is TRBJ2-1; 7 positions match TRBD1. This CDR3 is built from 15 residues. Per germline, CDR1 SGHRS and CDR2 YFSETQ. Unmatched junction bases numbered 11, after V lost 4 bases and J lost 7 bases. CDR3 in amino acids: CASSPEAGTANEQFF. For the CDR3, the DNA is TGCGCCAGCAGCCCAGAAGCCGGGACAGCTAATGAGCAGTTCTTC.